The clone carrying this T cell receptor (beta chain) turned up a few times. This specimen belongs to a study of technical replicates of blood from a few donors. The germline V gene has CDR1 SGHNT and CDR2 YYREEE (reference sequence). Losses at the gene ends were 4 bases for V and 3 bases for J; bases not matched to a gene: 6. The CDR3 length is 16 residues. Method: immunoSEQ multiplex PCR; TCRdb's copy keeps in-frame clones and lacks some. The top ten hold 4.8% of the sample, which has under 100,000 clones, around 86% seen once. V gene TRBV5-4 combines with J gene TRBJ2-7, with TRBD2 matching over 14 bases. The origin of this receptor is a human donor in good health. Some clones in this sample may be carry-over from other donors' samples. Sequencing was done on a sample of PBMCs. The CDR3 protein is CASSPWTSGGNYEQYF. CDR3 nucleotide sequence: TGTGCCAGCAGCCCATGGACTAGCGGGGGGAACTACGAGCAGTACTTC.